This is a list of T cell receptor beta chains from one sample in a study of blood T cell repertoires in COVID-19. TCRdb keeps only in-frame clones here, not all; method: immunoSEQ multiplex PCR. The table has roughly 160,000 clones, over 80% seen once. Specimen: PBMCs or T cells enriched from blood (not recorded which). These receptors were collected from a woman between 55 and 75 years old who had recovered from COVID-19. Both conserved end residues are trimmed from each CDR3. A D gene is named only where the DNA matches it firmly.

V gene,D gene,J gene,CDR3 protein
TRBV5-6,TRBD2,TRBJ2-5,ASSTRLAGRETQY
TRBV5-4,-,TRBJ2-1,ASSILHNSVSSYNEQF
TRBV6-1,-,TRBJ2-3,ASSEALGSGWTDTQY
TRBV6-5,TRBD2,TRBJ2-1,ASSLAGGNEQF
TRBV5-1,-,TRBJ2-3,ASSTQGLSTDTQY
TRBV13,TRBD1,TRBJ2-7,ASSRRQGRGYEQY
TRBV7-8,-,TRBJ1-1,ASSLASTSNTEAF
TRBV6-5,-,TRBJ1-4,ASSYRGINEKLF
TRBV5-1,TRBD2,TRBJ2-7,ASSHGTSGSEEQY
TRBV19,-,TRBJ2-1,ASSMGQGRAYNEQF
TRBV2,TRBD2,TRBJ2-1,ASSQTSGISNEQF
TRBV4-1,-,TRBJ1-2,ASSQETGGYGYT
TRBV6-5,-,TRBJ1-2,ASSQTGSGGYGYT
TRBV6-1,TRBD1,TRBJ1-4,ASSGRGPPSGNEKLF
TRBV9,TRBD2,TRBJ2-1,ASSVESGGAFAEQF
TRBV14,-,TRBJ1-2,ASSHYRYEGYT
TRBV3-1/TRBV3-2,-,TRBJ1-6,ASSQVRDSPLH
TRBV10-3,TRBD1,TRBJ2-5,AISDQSGTGGSGTQY
TRBV9,TRBD2,TRBJ2-1,ASSPSGAYALDEQF
TRBV5-8,-,TRBJ1-4,ASRGGEKLF
TRBV4-2,TRBD2,TRBJ2-1,ASSQEWTSGPAGYNEQF
TRBV7-2,TRBD2,TRBJ2-1,ASSLQRGKYNEQF
TRBV3-1/TRBV3-2,-,TRBJ1-1,ASSQNRQEAF
TRBV7-6,TRBD1,TRBJ2-2,ASSLAGQGGSFAGELF
TRBV28,TRBD1,TRBJ1-2,ASREQGAPNYGYT
TRBV18,-,TRBJ1-5,ASSPPSSRAGQPQH
TRBV6-5,TRBD1,TRBJ2-5,ASSFGTGRETQY
TRBV19,TRBD1,TRBJ1-5,ASSIGITGVVGQPQH
TRBV28,TRBD1,TRBJ2-7,ASRTGTGGSYEQY
TRBV7-3,-,TRBJ2-6,ASSKTAAGANVLT
TRBV30,-,TRBJ1-2,AWSTQDTAGYGYT
TRBV6-5,TRBD1,TRBJ1-2,ASSPGTGGYGYT
TRBV12-2,-,TRBJ2-1,ASRASGGRTSYNEQF
TRBV5-1,-,TRBJ1-2,ASSSQGNYGYT
TRBV10-1,TRBD1,TRBJ2-5,ASSEAGTGVETQY
TRBV30,-,TRBJ2-3,AWSLGGSTDTQY
TRBV3-1/TRBV3-2,TRBD2,TRBJ2-1,ASSQIAGGQNEQF
TRBV5-1,-,TRBJ2-2,ASSLVMGGEGELF
TRBV4-1,TRBD1,TRBJ1-1,ASSQGRQGLRTEAF
TRBV18,-,TRBJ1-4,ASSATSWREKLF
TRBV5-4,TRBD1,TRBJ1-1,ASSLAGTAEAF
TRBV11-2,-,TRBJ2-1,ASGGSSYNEQF
TRBV5-4,TRBD1,TRBJ1-6,ASSFEQGLSPLH
TRBV24-1,-,TRBJ2-3,ATSDWLAPDTQY
TRBV2,TRBD1,TRBJ2-2,ASGSRTGAGELF
TRBV5-6,TRBD1,TRBJ2-5,ASSTGQGGETQY
TRBV27,-,TRBJ2-1,ASRPDGVGTLTYNEQF
TRBV6-5,-,TRBJ1-2,ASRSGGNYGYT
TRBV10-3,-,TRBJ2-1,AISVGREDYNEQF
TRBV2,-,TRBJ2-1,ASSQIGVNEQF
TRBV9,TRBD1,TRBJ1-1,ASSVEGTANTEAF
TRBV5-8,-,TRBJ2-1,ASSLGYLTVPSYNEQF
TRBV10-3,-,TRBJ2-6,AIWDPRGPNVLT
TRBV11-2,TRBD2,TRBJ2-5,ASSLSQRGGPRETQY